Following are 9 T cell receptor beta chains from one sample sequenced in a study of T cell responses to AZD1222 COVID-19 vaccine. Repertoires were generated with immunoSEQ multiplex PCR, while TCRdb's copy carries only in-frame clones and drops some. Of 70,000 or so clones listed, roughly 90% are singletons. The sequenced sample was peripheral blood, obtained on day 0 of AZD1222 vaccination. The receptor source for this set is an adult in good health.

The rearrangement joins TRBV5-1 to TRBJ1-1; possible D gene TRBD1, 5 bases. Trimming cost V 1 base and J 4 bases, with 14 bases left between them. CDR1 and CDR2 (germline): SGHRS, YFSETQ. This CDR3 region has 15 residues. The CDR3 loop reads CASSLITDTGTEAFF. The CDR3 DNA reads TGCGCCAGCAGCTTGATCACGGACACTGGCACTGAAGCTTTCTTT.

This clone has a single count. This chain links TRBV14 with TRBJ2-1, with 7 nucleotides matching TRBD2. The CDR3 is made up of 14 amino acids. Germline-derived CDR1 and CDR2 are SGHDN and FVKESK. Trimming cost V 3 bases and J 8 bases; bases outside gene matches: 7. The CDR3 loop reads CASSQGGSFHEQFF. CDR3 in DNA: TGTGCCAGCAGCCAGGGGGGGAGTTTCCATGAGCAGTTCTTC. The variable domain in full, with the rest retrieved from reference TRBV14 and TRBJ2-1, is EAGVTQFPSHSVIEKGQTVTLRCDPISGHDNLYWYRRVMGKEIKFLLHFVKESKQDESGMPNNRFLAERTGGTYSTLKVQPAELEDSGVYFCASSQGGSFHEQFFGPGTRLTVL.

This clone appeared a few times. This sequence joins TRBV30 and TRBJ2-7; no reliable D call. Germline CDR1 reads GTSNPN; CDR2 reads SVGIG (reference sequence). This CDR3 spans 14 amino acids. V dropped 4 bases and J dropped 0 bases, with 13 bases sitting between them. CDR3 nucleotides: TGTGCCTGGATGGGCCGGGCGAGCTCCTACGAGCAGTACTTC. It is translated as CAWMGRASSYEQYF.

This clone has a single count. The chain recombines TRBV6-1 with TRBJ1-6; 8 bases align to TRBD1. The trim removed 3 bases at V and 0 bases at J, leaving 4 bases unmatched. This CDR3 spans 17 amino acids. From germline, CDR1 is MNHNS and CDR2 SASEGT. CDR3 coding DNA: TGTGCCAGCAGTGACAGGGGGCCCGCCTCCTATAATTCACCCCTCCACTTT. This translates into CASSDRGPASYNSPLHF.

A single count supports this clone. The J gene is TRBJ1-3, the V gene TRBV5-5, with D perhaps matching TRBD1 (5 bases). The ends were cut back, 3 bases at V and 0 bases at J, with 7 bases in the middle. The CDR3 sequence is 14 residues long. Germline lookup yields CDR1 SGHKS and CDR2 YYEKEE (reference sequence). CDR3 amino acids: CASSWGGSGNTIYF. CDR3 bases: TGTGCCAGCAGCTGGGGCGGCTCTGGAAACACCATATATTTT.

The chain joins TRBV3-1 (or the pseudogene TRBV3-2) to TRBJ2-7; weak D call: TRBD1 (6 bases). The CDR3 consists of 14 residues. V was pared by 3 bases and J by 4 bases, with 13 bases between. CDR1 LGHDT and CDR2 YNNKEL come from the germline V gene (reference sequence). The CDR3 nucleotides read TGTGCCAGCAGCCATCCCGGGACATTTTACGAGCAGTACTTC. Its protein is CASSHPGTFYEQYF.

The chain carries TRBV30 and TRBJ1-5; unclear D gene. Trimming shortened V by 1 base and J by 2 bases, and 9 bases separated the two germline ends. The CDR3 consists of 14 residues. The germline V gene encodes CDR1 GTSNPN and CDR2 SVGIG (reference sequence). In DNA form, the CDR3 reads TGTGCCTGGAGTGGTGGGCATGGCAATCAGCCCCAGCATTTT. Protein product: CAWSGGHGNQPQHF.

The chain recombines TRBV6-5 with TRBJ2-1, with TRBD2 identical over 11 bases. CDR3 length: 15 residues. Germline CDR1 is MNHEY and CDR2 is SVGAGI. The V segment lost 5 bases and the J segment 7 bases; nucleotides outside the gene matches: 7. CDR3 residues: CASSILAGGNNEQFF. CDR3 nucleotides: TGTGCCAGCAGTATCCTAGCGGGAGGTAATAATGAGCAGTTCTTC.

The chain employs TRBV10-2 and TRBJ2-5; 8 positions agree with TRBD2. This CDR3 contains 16 residues. CDR1 is WSHSY, CDR2 SAAADI, per germline. V lost 10 bases and J lost 4; bases outside the gene matches: 17. CDR3 sequence (DNA): TGCGCCACCAGGGTAGAGATAGCGGGAACCGGAGAGACCCAGTACTTC. Its protein product is CATRVEIAGTGETQYF.